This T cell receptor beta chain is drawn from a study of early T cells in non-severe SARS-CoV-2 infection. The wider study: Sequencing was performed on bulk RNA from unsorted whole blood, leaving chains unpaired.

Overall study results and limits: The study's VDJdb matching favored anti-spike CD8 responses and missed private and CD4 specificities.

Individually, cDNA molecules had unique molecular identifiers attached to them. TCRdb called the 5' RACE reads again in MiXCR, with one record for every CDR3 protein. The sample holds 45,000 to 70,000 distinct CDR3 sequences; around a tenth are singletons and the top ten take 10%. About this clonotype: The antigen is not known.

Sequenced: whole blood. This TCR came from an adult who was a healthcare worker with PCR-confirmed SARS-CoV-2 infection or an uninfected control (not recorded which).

CDR3 amino acids: CASSYDRGRPYEQYF. For the CDR3, the DNA is TGCGCCAGCAGCTATGACAGGGGGCGCCCCTACGAGCAGTACTTC. V usage is TRBV5-1 and J usage is TRBJ2-7; 10 bases match TRBD1. The length of the CDR3 is 15 residues. The J segment lost 2 bases and the V segment lost 3 bases, leaving 5 bases of the junction unmatched. Looked up from germline, CDR1 is SGHRS and CDR2 is YFSETQ.